A selection of T cell receptor beta chains follows, all from one sample in a study of CD8 T cells in Susac syndrome. TCRdb recomputed calls from the immunoSEQ multiplex PCR reads with MiXCR, one row per CDR3 protein. The profile covers around 190,000 distinct CDR3 sequences, with roughly 92% appearing a single time and roughly 0.12% taken by the ten largest. Sequenced sample: CD4+ T cells from PBMCs. These receptors all come from a human donor with Susac syndrome. Both conserved end residues are part of each CDR3. D genes are given only for firm matches. Part of the rows lack a size; the others show once, few, many or a class for expanded clones.

-	TRBV11-2	14	TRBJ1-2	-	TGTGCCAGCAGCCCCGACAGTTTTAACTATGGCTACACCTTC	CASSPDSFNYGYTF
-	TRBV3-1	15	TRBJ1-2	-	TGTGCCAGCAGCCGAGACGGGTCGGGTAACTATGGCTACACCTTC	CASSRDGSGNYGYTF
TRBD1	TRBV20-1	14	TRBJ1-4	-	TGCAGTGCCTCATATGGGACAGGCGATGAAAAACTGTTTTTT	CSASYGTGDEKLFF
TRBD1	TRBV19	13	TRBJ2-5	-	TGTGCCAGTACCGGGACAGCAGGCGGGACCCAGTACTTC	CASTGTAGGTQYF
TRBD2	TRBV7-8	13	TRBJ2-3	-	TGTGCCAGCAGCCAGAGCGGGGAGGATACGCAGTATTTT	CASSQSGEDTQYF
TRBD1	TRBV6-2/TRBV6-3	17	TRBJ1-6	-	TGTGCCAGCAGCCCCGGGACAGGTGAAGTGAGCAATTCACCCCTCCACTTT	CASSPGTGEVSNSPLHF
-	TRBV7-3	15	TRBJ2-1	-	TGTGCCAGCAGCTTAGGCAGCACCTCCTACAATGAGCAGTTCTTC	CASSLGSTSYNEQFF
TRBD2	TRBV2	15	TRBJ2-5	-	TGTGCCAGCAGTTCGCTAGCGGGGGAAGGAGAGACCCAGTACTTC	CASSSLAGEGETQYF
TRBD1	TRBV5-1	16	TRBJ2-3	-	TGCGCCAGCAGCTTGGAGGCAGGGGGTGAAGCAGATACGCAGTATTTT	CASSLEAGGEADTQYF
TRBD2	TRBV6-2/TRBV6-3	12	TRBJ2-5	-	TGTGCCACCAGCGGGAGGCAAGAGACCCAGTACTTC	CATSGRQETQYF
-	TRBV4-3	14	TRBJ1-6	-	TGCGCCAGCAGCCAGGAAGCTGATAATTCACCCCTCCACTTT	CASSQEADNSPLHF
-	TRBV6-5	14	TRBJ1-2	-	TGTGCCAGCAGTTACAGGGAAAGCAACTATGGCTACACCTTC	CASSYRESNYGYTF
-	TRBV29-1	10	TRBJ2-1	-	TGCAGCGTTAAAACGGGGGAGCAGTTCTTC	CSVKTGEQFF
-	TRBV7-8	13	TRBJ2-3	few	TGTGCCAGCAGCTTCGGCGTCACAGATACGCAGTATTTT	CASSFGVTDTQYF